What follows are 27 T cell receptor beta chains derived from one specimen sequenced in a study of cytomegalovirus exposure and HLA in healthy donors. The study ran its PCR with 60 Vbeta and 13 Jbeta primers. TCRdb's copy holds only in-frame clones and misses some; the assay was immunoSEQ multiplex PCR. The sample carries over 200,000 clones, over 60% recorded once. The material sequenced was PBMCs. The receptors originated from a male donor in good health and CMV-seronegative.

The chain joins TRBV19 to TRBJ2-5; perhaps TRBD2 as D (6 bases). Germline loops: CDR1 LNHDA, CDR2 SQIVND (reference sequence). This CDR3 has 14 residues. The V end was cut by 6 bases, the J end by 4 bases, with 15 bases between. For the CDR3, the DNA is TGTGCCAGTAGCGTACTGGGAGGTGGAGAGACCCAGTACTTC. The encoded protein is CASSVLGGGETQYF.

The V call is TRBV30, the J call TRBJ2-6; TRBD1 matches at 10 bases. The CDR3 extends over 17 amino acids. V shed 0 bases and J 1 base; nucleotides not matched to a gene: 3. Germline V lookup: CDR1 GTSNPN, CDR2 SVGIG (reference sequence). The DNA for the CDR3 is TGTGCCTGGAGTGTAGGGACAGGGGCATCTGGGGCCAACGTCCTGACTTTC. This gives the protein CAWSVGTGASGANVLTF. The full variable domain, its missing parts supplied by reference TRBV30 and TRBJ2-6, is SQTIHQWPATLVQPVGSPLSLECTVEGTSNPNLYWYRQAAGRGLQLLFYSVGIGQISSEVPQNLSASRPQDRQFILSSKKLLLSDSGFYLCAWSVGTGASGANVLTFGAGSRLTVL.

This clone was seen more than once but under ten times. The chain recombines TRBV5-1 with TRBJ2-1; TRBD1 aligns across 12 bases. With 5 bases clipped from V and 8 bases from J, the junction kept 5 bases outside the gene matches. The CDR3 loop spans 14 amino acids. Germline CDR1 and CDR2: SGHRS and YFSETQ. CDR3 region: CASSSGTGGHEQFF. CDR3 nucleotide sequence: TGCGCCAGCAGTTCCGGGACAGGGGGCCATGAGCAGTTCTTC.

The chain uses TRBV4-2 and TRBJ1-3; 10 bases are shared with TRBD1. The germline CDR1 and CDR2 sequences are LGHNA and YNFKEQ. This CDR3 spans 15 amino acids. Trimming removed 4 bases from V and 2 bases from J; junction bases left unmatched: 2. Here the CDR3 DNA reads TGTGCCAGCAGCCTGGACAGGGGGGCTGGAAACACCATATATTTT. It is translated as CASSLDRGAGNTIYF.

The gene calls are TRBV19 and TRBJ2-1, with a possible D match to TRBD2 (6 bases). Deletions cut 4 bases from V and 9 bases from J, with 19 bases between. The germline V gene encodes CDR1 LNHDA and CDR2 SQIVND (reference sequence). The CDR3 contains 15 residues. The DNA of the CDR3 is TGTGCCAGTAGTAAGGAGATTGTAGCCGGGGGTGAGCAGTTCTTC. Encoded protein: CASSKEIVAGGEQFF.

The rearrangement joins TRBV7-2 to TRBJ1-2; 8 bases fit TRBD1. Trimming took 5 bases from V and 6 from J; bases not matched to a gene: 23. CDR1 and CDR2 from the germline V gene are SGHTA and FQGNSA. The CDR3 covers 19 residues. CDR3: CASSPRILASGTGGDGYTF. In DNA, the CDR3 is TGTGCCAGCAGCCCGCGAATCCTCGCTTCCGGGACAGGAGGAGATGGCTACACCTTC. Full variable domain (rest looked up from reference TRBV7-2 and TRBJ1-2): GAGVSQSPSNKVTEKGKDVELRCDPISGHTALYWYRQSLGQGLEFLIYFQGNSAPDKSGLPSDRFSAERTGGSVSTLTIQRTQQEDSAVYLCASSPRILASGTGGDGYTFGSGTRLTVV.

This clone was seen once. This chain joins TRBV4-2 and TRBJ1-2, with 10 bases identical to TRBD1. With V trimmed by 0 bases and J by 3 bases, 4 bases remained unmatched. The germline V gene encodes CDR1 LGHNA and CDR2 YNFKEQ. The CDR3 contains 16 residues. The chain's CDR3 is CASSQDGTGVYYGYTF. CDR3 DNA sequence: TGTGCCAGCAGCCAAGACGGGACAGGGGTTTACTATGGCTACACCTTC.

V and J are TRBV7-2 and TRBJ2-2; 7 bases agree with TRBD2. The germline CDR1 and CDR2 sequences are SGHTA and FQGNSA. Trimming cost V 5 bases and J 6 bases; bases outside gene matches: 0. CDR3 size: 12 residues. CDR3: CASSRGAGELFF. DNA for the CDR3: TGTGCCAGCAGCCGGGGGGCCGGGGAGCTGTTTTTT.

The V gene is TRBV14, the J gene TRBJ2-5; TRBD2 is a possible D gene (5 bases). The DNA end favors TRBJ2-7, so the J call may be wrong. This CDR3 region has 16 residues. From germline, CDR1 is SGHDN and CDR2 FVKESK. CDR3 sequence (DNA): TGTGCCAGCAGCCTAAGGCGGAGCGGAGAAAGGGCCGAGCAGTACTTC. Translating it yields CASSLRRSGERAEQYF.

The chain carries TRBV13 and TRBJ1-1, with 7 bases that match TRBD1. CDR3 size: 12 residues. Per germline, CDR1 PRHDT and CDR2 FYEKMQ (reference sequence). V dropped 5 bases and J dropped 7; count of bases not matched to a gene: 4. The CDR3 is CASSPGTVEAFF. CDR3 DNA sequence: TGTGCCAGCAGCCCGGGGACAGTTGAAGCTTTCTTT.

The chain carries TRBV12-5 and TRBJ1-1; D unclear. The V end lost 2 bases, the J end lost 4 bases, and 11 bases lay between the germline ends. The germline V gene encodes CDR1 LGHNT and CDR2 FRNRAP. The CDR3 loop spans 14 amino acids. The CDR3 DNA is TGTGCTAGTGGTTTGAACACATTAACCACTGAAGCTTTCTTT. As protein: CASGLNTLTTEAFF.

V and J are TRBV6-5 and TRBJ1-5; a possible D gene is TRBD1 (5 bases). V was trimmed by 6 bases and J by 2 bases, leaving 8 bases between them. The CDR3 consists of 13 residues. Germline assignment: CDR1 MNHEY and CDR2 SVGAGI. In DNA, the CDR3 is TGTGCCAGCAGCTGGGGGGGCAATCAGCCCCAGCATTTT. Translating gives CASSWGGNQPQHF.

This chain joins TRBV7-9 and TRBJ2-5; perhaps TRBD1 as D (8 bases). CDR1 and CDR2 from the germline V gene are SEHNR and FQNEAQ (reference sequence). This CDR3 has 16 residues. V lost 1 base, J lost 3 bases, and 15 bases lay in between. CDR3 in DNA: TGTGCCAGCAGCTTAGGCCCCACAGGGGGGGAAGAGACCCAGTACTTC. It is translated as CASSLGPTGGEETQYF. Filled out from reference TRBV7-9 and TRBJ2-5, the complete variable domain reads DTGVSQNPRHKITKRGQNVTFRCDPISEHNRLYWYRQTLGQGPEFLTYFQNEAQLEKSRLLSDRFSAERPKGSFSTLEIQRTEQGDSAMYLCASSLGPTGGEETQYFGPGTRLLVL.

This clone was counted between two and nine times. The V gene is TRBV5-1, the J gene TRBJ1-1; 8 bases are shared with TRBD1. Germline V gives CDR1 SGHRS, CDR2 YFSETQ. The CDR3 totals 16 residues. V was clipped by 4 bases and J by 2 bases; unmatched bases: 10. CDR3 sequence reads: CASSTFWTGRNTEAFF. CDR3 nucleotide sequence: TGCGCCAGCAGCACATTCTGGACAGGGCGAAACACTGAAGCTTTCTTT.

This clone was seen a single time. The rearrangement links TRBV10-3 to TRBJ2-1, with 8 bases matching TRBD2. Germline trimming cut 6 bases from V and 7 bases from J; bases unmatched to any gene: 8. In germline, CDR1 is ENHRY, CDR2 SYGVKD. There are 14 residues in the CDR3. In nucleotides, the CDR3 is TGTGCCATCAGGACGACTACGGGGGGGAATGAGCAGTTCTTC. Its translation is CAIRTTTGGNEQFF.

This clone was counted between two and nine times. V gene TRBV5-1 combines with J gene TRBJ1-1; D might be TRBD1 (5 bases). Germline CDR1 is SGHRS and CDR2 is YFSETQ. This CDR3 region has 14 residues. V shed 3 bases and J shed 3 bases, with 12 bases lying between them. CDR3 region: CASSSQGGDTEAFF. The CDR3, as DNA: TGCGCCAGCAGCTCGCAGGGTGGGGACACTGAAGCTTTCTTT. The full variable domain, its missing parts supplied by reference TRBV5-1 and TRBJ1-1, is KAGVTQTPRYLIKTRGQQVTLSCSPISGHRSVSWYQQTPGQGLQFLFEYFSETQRNKGNFPGRFSGRQFSNSRSEMNVSTLELGDSALYLCASSSQGGDTEAFFGQGTRLTVV.

The chain couples TRBV9 to TRBJ2-3; possible D gene TRBD1, 5 bases. Germline assignment: CDR1 SGDLS and CDR2 YYNGEE. Trimming left V 2 bases short and J 2 bases short, with 18 bases between. The CDR3 extends over 17 amino acids. The CDR3 spells CASSVSATDPNTDTQYF. The CDR3 DNA sequence: TGTGCCAGCAGCGTGTCGGCGACAGACCCAAACACAGATACGCAGTATTTT.

The V and J genes are TRBV6-6 and TRBJ2-7, with unresolved D. The germline V gene has CDR1 MNHNY and CDR2 SVGAGI (reference sequence). The CDR3 covers 11 residues. V shed 7 bases and J shed 3 bases, with 7 bases lying between them. The CDR3 nucleotides are TGTGCCAGCAAATTCAACTACGAGCAGTACTTC. Protein product: CASKFNYEQYF.

V is TRBV19 and J is TRBJ2-5; D remains ambiguous. The CDR3 is 16 residues long. Germline V lookup: CDR1 LNHDA, CDR2 SQIVND (reference sequence). Trimming pared 6 bases from V and 1 base from J, leaving 18 bases between. The CDR3 reads CASRQGGLVPQETQYF. CDR3 in DNA: TGTGCCAGTAGACAAGGCGGCCTAGTCCCCCAAGAGACCCAGTACTTC.

The genes are TRBV28 and TRBJ2-7, with 11 nucleotides matching TRBD1. The CDR3 spans 15 residues. V lost 3 bases and J lost 4; bases outside the gene matches: 5. From germline, CDR1 is MDHEN and CDR2 SYDVKM. This chain's CDR3 is CASSFTDRGQYEQYF. The CDR3 DNA sequence: TGTGCCAGCAGTTTTACGGACAGGGGGCAATACGAGCAGTACTTC.

The chain combines TRBV19 with TRBJ1-1; D call uncertain. Trimming stripped 0 bases from V and 7 bases from J, with 15 bases between. CDR3 length equals 15 residues. Germline V gene data show CDR1 as LNHDA and CDR2 as SQIVND (reference sequence). The CDR3 region has the DNA TGTGCCAGTAGTATAGAGGCGGCTCCCGTCGGTGAAGCTTTCTTT. Amino acid sequence: CASSIEAAPVGEAFF.

This clone was recorded only once. The CDR3 DNA is TGTGCCAGCAGTATATTAGCGGGAGGCACAGATACGCAGTATTTT. It codes for CASSILAGGTDTQYF. The chain employs TRBV6-4 and TRBJ2-3; 9 positions agree with TRBD2. V shed 5 bases and J 1 base; nucleotides not matched to a gene: 4. Germline CDR1 and CDR2: MRHNA and SNTAGT. The CDR3 runs to 15 residues.

The chain couples TRBV18 to TRBJ2-3; D perhaps matches TRBD2 (5 bases). The CDR3 loop spans 13 amino acids. Trimming shortened V by 1 base and J by 4 bases, and 6 bases separated the two germline ends. The germline gives CDR1 KGHSH, CDR2 LQKENI. CDR3 protein: CASSPLRADTQYF. DNA for the CDR3: TGTGCCAGCTCACCACTGCGGGCAGATACGCAGTATTTT.

The V gene is TRBV2, the J gene TRBJ2-7; D gene ambiguous. The CDR3 consists of 12 residues. CDR1 and CDR2 from the germline V gene are SNHLY and FYNNEI. V lost 3 bases to trimming and J lost 6 bases, with 9 bases between them. CDR3 amino acids: CASSDYVSEQYF. The CDR3, as DNA: TGTGCCAGCAGTGACTACGTCTCCGAGCAGTACTTC.

The rearrangement joins TRBV28 to TRBJ1-5, with a possible D match to TRBD1 (5 bases). There are 20 residues in the CDR3. CDR1 and CDR2 (germline): MDHEN, SYDVKM. The V and J ends lost 5 bases and 1 base respectively, with 27 bases between them. This CDR3 reads CASSPIISRAGWESNQPQHF. The CDR3 bases are TGTGCCAGCAGTCCCATAATTTCCAGGGCGGGATGGGAAAGCAATCAGCCCCAGCATTTT.

The chain employs TRBV28 and TRBJ1-1; D is unresolved. CDR3 length: 13 amino acids. Germline V gene sequence: CDR1 MDHEN, CDR2 SYDVKM. Trimming left V 3 bases short and J 3 bases short, with 8 bases between. The CDR3 bases are TGTGCCAGCAGTTTCACACCTCACACTGAAGCTTTCTTT. It yields the protein CASSFTPHTEAFF.

The J gene is TRBJ2-7, the V gene TRBV5-1, with TRBD2 matching over 11 bases. This CDR3 region has 14 residues. In germline, CDR1 is SGHRS, CDR2 YFSETQ. With 5 bases clipped from V and 4 bases from J, the junction kept 5 bases outside the gene matches. The CDR3 sequence is CASRLAGADYEQYF. CDR3 sequence (DNA): TGCGCCAGCAGACTAGCGGGAGCTGATTACGAGCAGTACTTC.